A single sample is the source of the 26 T cell receptor beta chains below, sequenced in a study of blood T cell repertoires in COVID-19. TCRdb's copy holds only in-frame clones and misses some; the assay was immunoSEQ multiplex PCR. The sample has about 98,000 clones; more than 70% are singletons. Sequencing used peripheral blood. These TCRs come from a man between 65 and 79 years old with acute or convalescent COVID-19.

This rearrangement joins TRBV30 to TRBJ1-4, with D unclear. V was trimmed by 3 bases and J by 6 bases, leaving 23 bases between them. This CDR3 has 17 residues. In germline, CDR1 is GTSNPN, CDR2 SVGIG (reference sequence). In DNA, the CDR3 is TGTGCCTGGAGCATCAAACGAGGGTGGCTCGGGGATGAAAAACTGTTTTTT. This translates into CAWSIKRGWLGDEKLFF.

The rearrangement joins TRBV5-4 to TRBJ2-5, with TRBD1 matching over 8 bases. The V gene's germline CDR1 is SGHNT and CDR2 YYREEE (reference sequence). The CDR3 totals 14 residues. The trim removed 4 bases at V and 1 base at J, leaving 3 bases unmatched. The CDR3: CASSPGTGQETQYF. CDR3 DNA sequence: TGTGCCAGCAGCCCTGGGACAGGCCAAGAGACCCAGTACTTC.

This clone is labeled as medium-sized. The rearrangement joins TRBV19 to TRBJ1-1; D possibly corresponds to TRBD1 (5 bases). Trimming took 7 bases from V and 0 from J, leaving 12 bases between them. Germline CDR1 LNHDA, CDR2 SQIVND (reference sequence). The CDR3 length is 14 residues. The CDR3 DNA sequence: TGTGCCAGTACCCGTCCAGGGATGAACACTGAAGCTTTCTTT. It is translated as CASTRPGMNTEAFF.

V usage is TRBV24-1 and J usage is TRBJ1-2, with 11 bases matching TRBD1. CDR1 is KGHDR and CDR2 is SFDVKD in the germline V gene. The CDR3 contains 15 residues. V gave up 4 bases and J gave up 10 bases; unmatched junction bases: 10. CDR3 protein: CATSDPRTGGIIYTF. The DNA of the CDR3 is TGTGCCACCAGTGACCCAAGGACAGGGGGCATTATCTACACCTTC.

This clone was counted between two and nine times. The rearrangement uses TRBV6-5 and TRBJ2-7; possible D gene TRBD2, 5 bases. CDR1 and CDR2 from the germline V gene are MNHEY and SVGAGI. This CDR3 is built from 14 residues. The V end lost 7 bases, the J end lost 6 bases, and 19 bases lay between the germline ends. Here the CDR3 DNA reads TGTGCCAGCACCAAAAAGACCCTAGCAACCGAGCAGTACTTC. It yields the protein CASTKKTLATEQYF.

V and J are TRBV28 and TRBJ1-2; D might be TRBD1 (6 bases). The germline V and J ends were trimmed by 5 bases and 7 bases, with 14 bases remaining between them. This CDR3 region has 13 residues. Germline assignment: CDR1 MDHEN and CDR2 SYDVKM. For the CDR3, the DNA is TGTGCCAGCAGTCAGGGACATGGGGGTGGCTACACCTTC. Its protein is CASSQGHGGGYTF.

In its sample, this clone was seen a few times. The V gene is TRBV25-1, the J gene TRBJ1-2; D unclear. Looked up from germline, CDR1 is MGHDK and CDR2 is SYGVNS. This CDR3 has 13 residues. Between the trimmed V and J ends, which lost 3 bases and 8 bases, there was a span of 13 bases. As DNA, the CDR3 is TGTGCCAGCAGTGACCTTGGGCACCTGGGCTACACCTTC. It codes for CASSDLGHLGYTF.

The chain joins TRBV7-9 to TRBJ2-5; D call uncertain. Germline-derived CDR1 and CDR2 are SEHNR and FQNEAQ (reference sequence). CDR3 length: 15 residues. Trimming left V 0 bases short and J 5 bases short, with 13 bases between. The chain's CDR3 is CASSLARQVGETQYF. The CDR3 bases are TGTGCCAGCAGCTTAGCTCGCCAAGTCGGGGAGACCCAGTACTTC.

The rearrangement uses TRBV5-1 and TRBJ1-4; 7 positions match TRBD1. J lost 8 bases, V lost 0 bases, and 4 bases had no gene match. The germline V gene has CDR1 SGHRS and CDR2 YFSETQ. This CDR3 spans 14 amino acids. This CDR3 reads CASSLARGREKLFF. CDR3 nucleotides: TGCGCCAGCAGCTTGGCAAGGGGGCGCGAAAAACTGTTTTTT.

V gene TRBV7-2 combines with J gene TRBJ2-7; possibly TRBD1 for D (6 bases). The CDR3 runs to 14 residues. Trimming removed 0 bases from V and 3 bases from J, with 9 bases in between. The germline gives CDR1 SGHTA, CDR2 FQGNSA. CDR3 bases: TGTGCCAGCAGCTTAGCGACAGGAAGCTACGAGCAGTACTTC. Its protein is CASSLATGSYEQYF.

Concerning this clone itself: The sample holds other DNA sequences that translate to the same CDR3. The J gene is TRBJ2-1, the V gene TRBV27; unclear D gene. The ends were cut back, 2 bases at V and 0 bases at J, with 11 bases in the middle. Germline CDR1 MNHEY, CDR2 SMNVEV (reference sequence). The CDR3 runs to 16 residues. DNA for the CDR3: TGTGCCAGCAGTTTACAGGCTATCAGCTCCTACAATGAGCAGTTCTTC. This gives the protein CASSLQAISSYNEQFF.

V usage is TRBV5-4 and J usage is TRBJ2-5; TRBD1 is a possible D gene (6 bases). The CDR3 has 12 residues. V was shortened by 4 bases and J by 4 bases, with 8 bases between the two germline ends. Germline CDR1 and CDR2: SGHNT and YYREEE (reference sequence). Here the CDR3 DNA reads TGTGCCAGCAGCCGAGGGGGAGAGACCCAGTACTTC. Translated, it gives CASSRGGETQYF.

The V call is TRBV9, the J call TRBJ1-2, with 12 bases lining up with TRBD1. The CDR3 sequence is 19 residues long. Per germline, CDR1 SGDLS and CDR2 YYNGEE. After removal of 0 bases from V and 8 bases from J, the junction contained 17 bases not matched to a gene. The CDR3 region has the DNA TGTGCCAGCAGCGTAGGAGGTGCCGGGACAGGGGGCGCCCCGGGGGGCTACACCTTC. Translation gives CASSVGGAGTGGAPGGYTF.

This chain connects TRBV6-2 or TRBV6-3 to TRBJ2-3, with 12 bases aligning to TRBD1. Germline CDR1 reads MNHEY; CDR2 reads SVGEGT. CDR3 length equals 17 residues. Losses at the gene ends were 1 base for V and 4 bases for J; bases not matched to a gene: 6. The CDR3 nucleotides are TGTGCCAGCAGTTACTACCCCGGGACAGGGGGCTCAGATACGCAGTATTTT. As protein: CASSYYPGTGGSDTQYF.

The chain joins TRBV18 to TRBJ1-5; 7 bases match TRBD1. The CDR3 runs 15 residues. Germline V lookup: CDR1 KGHSH, CDR2 LQKENI. Trimming at V came to 3 bases and at J to 5 bases, leaving 7 bases not matched to a gene. CDR3 DNA sequence: TGTGCCAGCTCACCCTCGACAGGGACGTATCAGCCCCAGCATTTT. This sequence encodes CASSPSTGTYQPQHF. The variable domain in full, with the rest retrieved from reference TRBV18 and TRBJ1-5, is NAGVMQNPRHLVRRRGQEARLRCSPMKGHSHVYWYRQLPEEGLKFMVYLQKENIIDESGMPKERFSAEFPKEGPSILRIQQVVRGDSAAYFCASSPSTGTYQPQHFGDGTRLSIL.

The V and J genes are TRBV6-2 or TRBV6-3 and TRBJ2-3; D is ambiguous. This CDR3 is built from 12 residues. The ends were cut back, 2 bases at V and 5 bases at J, with 5 bases in the middle. CDR1 and CDR2 (germline): MNHEY, SVGEGT. CDR3 bases: TGTGCCAGCAGTTACGAGGTAGATACGCAGTATTTT. Protein: CASSYEVDTQYF.

The genes are TRBV2 and TRBJ1-5, with D possibly TRBD1 on 5 matching bases. The CDR3 is made up of 14 amino acids. The germline gives CDR1 SNHLY, CDR2 FYNNEI. Trimming removed 6 bases from V and 0 bases from J, with 9 bases in between. The CDR3 reads CASSQGNSNQPQHF. CDR3 bases: TGTGCCAGCAGCCAGGGAAATAGCAATCAGCCCCAGCATTTT.

V gene TRBV11-2 combines with J gene TRBJ2-7; 9 nucleotides match TRBD2. The V and J ends lost 3 bases and 3 bases, in that order; junction bases with no gene match: 6. The germline CDR1 and CDR2 sequences are SGHAT and FQNNGV. The CDR3 length is 15 residues. CDR3 coding DNA: TGTGCCAGCAGCTTGCCAGGGACTAGCTTCTACGAGCAGTACTTC. This gives the protein CASSLPGTSFYEQYF.

This chain uses TRBV3-1 (or the pseudogene TRBV3-2) with TRBJ2-2; D uncertain. CDR1 is LGHDT, CDR2 YNNKEL, per germline (reference sequence). The CDR3 loop spans 14 amino acids. V lost 3 bases and J 6 bases, leaving 11 bases between the germline ends. As DNA, the CDR3 is TGTGCCAGCAGCCATCTTAGCATCTCCGGGGAGCTGTTTTTT. This translates into CASSHLSISGELFF.

This chain uses TRBV6-4 with TRBJ2-2, with D perhaps matching TRBD2 (6 bases). Between the trimmed V and J ends, which lost 5 bases and 4 bases, there was a span of 11 bases. CDR1 is MRHNA and CDR2 is SNTAGT in the germline V gene. This CDR3 has 14 residues. The CDR3 reads CASSTDYRTGELFF. DNA for the CDR3: TGTGCCAGCAGTACGGACTACCGCACCGGGGAGCTGTTTTTT.

The CDR3 loop is CASSPSGYQETQYF. The CDR3 nucleotides read TGTGCCAGCAGCCCTAGCGGGTACCAAGAGACCCAGTACTTC. The chain joins TRBV4-2 to TRBJ2-5, with TRBD2 matching over 8 bases. Germline V gene data show CDR1 as LGHNA and CDR2 as YNFKEQ. The CDR3 spans 14 residues. The trim removed 4 bases at V and 0 bases at J, leaving 1 base unmatched.

This chain joins TRBV18 and TRBJ1-1; D is unresolved. The germline V gene has CDR1 KGHSH and CDR2 LQKENI. The germline V and J ends were trimmed by 2 bases and 5 bases, with 15 bases remaining between them. This CDR3 region has 15 residues. The CDR3 nucleotides read TGTGCCAGCTCACCATATCAGGAGGAAGGGACTGAAGCTTTCTTT. Protein sequence: CASSPYQEEGTEAFF.

This clone was seen a few times. This sequence joins TRBV21-1 and TRBJ1-2. TRBV21-1 is a pseudogene locus. This CDR3 region has 14 residues. CDR3 nucleotide sequence: TGTGCCAGCACCCAATGGGGGGGCAACTATGGCTACACCTTC. It encodes CASTQWGGNYGYTF.

CDR3 sequence: CASSLSRQGAGGYTF. CDR3 nucleotide sequence: TGTGCCAGCAGTTTAAGCCGACAGGGGGCGGGTGGCTACACCTTC. The V call is TRBV28, the J call TRBJ1-2; the match to TRBD1 covers 10 bases. The V gene's germline CDR1 is MDHEN and CDR2 SYDVKM. Trimming removed 2 bases from V and 7 bases from J; junction bases left unmatched: 7. CDR3 length: 15 residues.

This clone was seen more than once but under ten times. Germline and junction disagree at one end, which may indicate a read error. This chain links TRBV6-1 with TRBJ1-2; D remains unclear. CDR1 MNHNS and CDR2 SASEGT come from the germline V gene. The CDR3 is made up of 11 amino acids. The CDR3 spells CASREGLTVAF. Here the CDR3 DNA reads TGTGCCAGTAGGGAAGGCCTCACGGTCGCCTTC.

The V call is TRBV6-5, the J call TRBJ1-1; perhaps TRBD1 as D (5 bases). Germline V gene lookup returns CDR1 MNHEY and CDR2 SVGAGI. V lost 6 bases and J lost 3, with 11 bases in between. The CDR3 totals 13 residues. In nucleotides, the CDR3 is TGTGCCAGCAGCCTCAGGGCTGACACTGAAGCTTTCTTT. Its translation: CASSLRADTEAFF.